Sequencing of this TCR beta chain was carried out in a study of CD8 T cells in Susac syndrome. RNA was extracted with the RNeasy kit, and a quantity of about 0.45 to 1 ug was reverse transcribed using random hexamers. Multiplex immunoSEQ PCR targeted 54 Vbeta and 13 Jbeta TCR beta segments. TCRdb reprocessed the immunoSEQ multiplex PCR reads with MiXCR, giving one entry per CDR3 protein. In the table there are roughly 130,000 distinct CDR3 sequences, 90% to 95% of which are singletons. TCR beta sequencing covered blood CD8+ and CD4+ T cells. Between the trimmed V and J ends, which lost 5 bases and 4 bases, there was a span of 15 bases. The CDR3 length is 15 residues. Germline CDR1 is LGHDT and CDR2 is YNNKEL (reference sequence).

This receptor was taken from a human donor in good health. The chain is built from TRBV3-1 and TRBJ1-5, with unresolved D. Sequenced material: CD4+ T cells from PBMCs. CDR3 loop: CASSYGSANNQPQHF. For the CDR3, the DNA is TGTGCCAGCAGCTATGGGTCCGCTAATAATCAGCCCCAGCATTTT.